These 32 T cell receptor beta chains share one sample of origin, sequenced in a study of cytomegalovirus exposure and HLA in healthy donors (TCRdb year 2017). Libraries were constructed by the immunoSEQ multiplex PCR assay. For the multiplex PCR, a mixture combining 60 forward primers for TCR Vbeta segments and 13 reverse primers for TCR Jbeta segments was used. What TCRdb holds here is the immuneACCESS table cut down to in-frame rearrangements. Part of the clones is not present; checked against another copy, under half of the missing clones reflect an unresolved V gene, and the others are unexplained. The sample table records 150,000 to 200,000 clones; around 72% of these occur just once. Around 6.9% of the sample is in the top ten clones. The sample comprised PBMCs. Receptor source: a man between 35 and 55 years old in good health and CMV-seropositive.

V is TRBV10-3 and J is TRBJ2-7, with D perhaps matching TRBD2 (7 bases). The V end was cut by 6 bases, the J end by 0 bases, with 9 bases between. Germline CDR1 reads ENHRY; CDR2 reads SYGVKD. The CDR3 has 13 amino acids. The CDR3 nucleotides are TGTGCCATCAGAGGGGGGGGCTCCTACGAGCAGTACTTC. Its protein is CAIRGGGSYEQYF.

The chain recombines TRBV14 with TRBJ2-7; 7 positions match TRBD2. Looked up from germline, CDR1 is SGHDN and CDR2 is FVKESK. CDR3 length equals 15 residues. V lost 3 bases, J lost 5 bases, and 10 bases stayed unmatched. Here the CDR3 reads CASSQGGTWSDEQYF. CDR3 DNA sequence: TGTGCCAGCAGCCAGGGGGGGACTTGGAGCGACGAGCAGTACTTC.

The rearrangement links TRBV19 to TRBJ1-4; D might be TRBD1 (6 bases). This CDR3 comprises 14 residues. V was pared by 5 bases and J by 3 bases, with 10 bases between. The V gene's germline CDR1 is LNHDA and CDR2 SQIVND (reference sequence). The CDR3 bases are TGTGCCAGTAGTCTCGGACAGCCTAATGAAAAACTGTTTTTT. It translates to CASSLGQPNEKLFF.

CDR3 DNA sequence: TGTGCCAGTAGGGACGGCGCTTCGGACAGGCCGCATGAGCAGTTCTTC. This codes for CASRDGASDRPHEQFF. The rearrangement uses TRBV19 and TRBJ2-1; 7 nucleotides align to TRBD1. Germline V gives CDR1 LNHDA, CDR2 SQIVND (reference sequence). The length of the CDR3 is 16 residues. After removal of 6 bases from V and 8 bases from J, the junction contained 16 bases not matched to a gene.

The rearrangement joins TRBV10-3 to TRBJ2-1; perhaps TRBD2 as D (7 bases). Germline assignment: CDR1 ENHRY and CDR2 SYGVKD. The CDR3 is 14 residues long. Trimming removed 8 bases at V and 7 bases at J, with 18 bases between. The CDR3 DNA follows: TGTGCCATCCGGGGGGCGGCTGGGGGGAATGAGCAGTTCTTC. Translated, it gives CAIRGAAGGNEQFF.

This chain uses TRBV4-3 with TRBJ1-1, with D possibly being TRBD1 (5 bases). The CDR3 runs to 13 residues. Looked up from germline, CDR1 is LGHNA and CDR2 is YSLEER. V was shortened by 1 base and J by 7 bases, with 10 bases between the two germline ends. CDR3 amino acids: CASSQVRGNEAFF. The CDR3 DNA reads TGCGCCAGCAGCCAAGTAAGGGGAAATGAAGCTTTCTTT.

V and J are TRBV5-1 and TRBJ1-1, with D tentatively TRBD1 (5 bases). Trimming removed 5 bases at V and 8 bases at J, with 19 bases between. The germline V gene encodes CDR1 SGHRS and CDR2 YFSETQ. CDR3 length equals 14 residues. The DNA of the CDR3 is TGCGCCAGCAGTCACCCCGGGGGATCCGGCGAAGCTTTCTTT. As protein: CASSHPGGSGEAFF.

The sample holds a few counts of this clone. V gene TRBV19 combines with J gene TRBJ2-6; D may be TRBD1 (5 bases). Germline V gives CDR1 LNHDA, CDR2 SQIVND (reference sequence). The V and J ends lost 4 bases and 2 bases respectively, with 15 bases between them. The CDR3 is made up of 17 amino acids. CDR3 sequence (DNA): TGTGCCAGTAGTACTTTTTTTAGGGGCCCTGGGGCCAACGTCCTGACTTTC. It yields the protein CASSTFFRGPGANVLTF.

CDR3 amino acids: CASTRDRHTGELFF. Written as DNA, the CDR3 is TGTGCCAGCACCCGGGACAGACACACCGGGGAGCTGTTTTTT. The chain uses TRBV7-2 and TRBJ2-2; 7 bases align to TRBD1. With V trimmed by 7 bases and J by 3 bases, 5 bases remained unmatched. CDR3 size: 14 residues. Per the germline V gene, CDR1 is SGHTA and CDR2 is FQGNSA.

The genes are TRBV18 and TRBJ1-3; the D is unclear. Germline V lookup: CDR1 KGHSH, CDR2 LQKENI. V lost 4 bases and J 8 bases, leaving 15 bases between the germline ends. The CDR3 totals 14 residues. This CDR3 is CASSLGKNGDTIYF. CDR3 DNA sequence: TGTGCCAGCTCACTGGGGAAAAACGGGGACACCATATATTTT.

J is TRBJ2-5 and V is TRBV4-3; TRBD1 matches 8 bases. The DNA end is more similar to TRBJ2-7, so the J call may be wrong. Germline V gene sequence: CDR1 LGHNA, CDR2 YSLEER. This CDR3 has 17 residues. The DNA of the CDR3 is TGCGCCAGCAGCCAAGCCCTGCCAGGGGGCGCCTCCTACGAGCAGTACTTC. Translation: CASSQALPGGASYEQYF.

The rearrangement joins TRBV19 to TRBJ1-5, with a weak D call TRBD1 (6 bases). This CDR3 spans 14 amino acids. Per the germline V gene, CDR1 is LNHDA and CDR2 is SQIVND (reference sequence). The V gene lost 5 bases and the J gene lost 3 bases, with 11 bases spanning the gap. The chain's CDR3 is CASSVPGANQPQHF. The CDR3 DNA is TGTGCCAGTAGTGTACCAGGGGCCAATCAGCCCCAGCATTTT.

The chain couples TRBV7-9 to TRBJ2-5, with D perhaps matching TRBD1 or TRBD2 (5 bases each). The closer fit of TRBJ2-7 to the DNA end suggests the J call may be wrong. Per germline, CDR1 SEHNR and CDR2 FQNEAQ (reference sequence). This CDR3 comprises 13 residues. The CDR3 DNA reads as TGTGCCAGCAGCACCGGGACGGACTACGAGCAGTACTTC. Its protein is CASSTGTDYEQYF.

The chain uses TRBV2 and TRBJ2-7; 9 nucleotides match TRBD1. The CDR3 length is 14 residues. Germline V gene data show CDR1 as SNHLY and CDR2 as FYNNEI. J gave up 5 bases and V 6 bases, and 8 bases lay outside the gene matches. The chain's CDR3 is CASSTGTGLHEQYF. In DNA, the CDR3 is TGTGCCAGCAGCACCGGGACAGGGCTTCACGAGCAGTACTTC.

The chain has TRBV2 and TRBJ2-3, with a possible D match to TRBD1 (5 bases). Germline loops: CDR1 SNHLY, CDR2 FYNNEI. The CDR3 length is 15 residues. Trimming stripped 1 base from V and 1 base from J, with 9 bases between. CDR3 bases: TGTGCCAGCAGTGAAGAGCCCAGGGGCACAGATACGCAGTATTTT. Amino acids: CASSEEPRGTDTQYF.

The J gene is TRBJ1-6, the V gene TRBV5-1; 7 bases map to TRBD1. This CDR3 contains 15 residues. Per the germline V gene, CDR1 is SGHRS and CDR2 is YFSETQ. The trim removed 0 bases at V and 9 bases at J, leaving 6 bases unmatched. CDR3: CASSLAGTASSPLHF. The CDR3 nucleotides read TGCGCCAGCAGCTTGGCCGGGACAGCTAGTTCACCCCTCCACTTT.

This clone has more than one count but fewer than ten. The sample contains more than one DNA sequence encoding this CDR3. The gene calls are TRBV5-5 and TRBJ2-7; D is ambiguous. Germline lookup yields CDR1 SGHKS and CDR2 YYEKEE (reference sequence). V was trimmed by 4 bases and J by 2 bases, leaving 10 bases between them. The CDR3 consists of 13 residues. The CDR3 nucleotides are TGTGCCAGCAGCCCCAAGCTCCCCTACGAGCAGTACTTC. Protein product: CASSPKLPYEQYF.

V and J are TRBV28 and TRBJ1-4; D possibly corresponds to TRBD1 (5 bases). The CDR3 has 16 residues. V lost 6 bases to trimming and J lost 7 bases, with 21 bases between them. Germline-derived CDR1 and CDR2 are MDHEN and SYDVKM. This CDR3 is CASSLFMAGFGEKLFF. For the CDR3, the DNA is TGTGCCAGCAGCCTCTTCATGGCAGGGTTCGGTGAAAAACTGTTTTTT.

The chain has TRBV7-2 and TRBJ1-6; D remains unclear. Between the trimmed V and J ends, which lost 3 bases and 13 bases, there was a span of 19 bases. The germline V gene has CDR1 SGHTA and CDR2 FQGNSA. The CDR3 runs to 15 residues. CDR3 region: CASSFPPGGLVPLHF. The DNA of the CDR3 is TGTGCCAGCAGCTTTCCCCCGGGTGGTTTAGTTCCCCTCCACTTT.

V is TRBV6-6 and J is TRBJ1-6; 8 bases match TRBD1. This CDR3 has 15 residues. Germline V lookup: CDR1 MNHNY, CDR2 SVGAGI (reference sequence). V gave up 5 bases and J gave up 7 bases; unmatched junction bases: 7. This CDR3 is CASSRPGGGNSPLHF. CDR3 sequence (DNA): TGTGCCAGCAGTAGACCAGGGGGCGGGAATTCACCCCTCCACTTT.

This clone was observed a single time. This chain links TRBV4-3 with TRBJ2-2; D perhaps matches TRBD2 (5 bases). The CDR3 length is 18 residues. V lost 0 bases, J lost 3 bases, and 17 bases lay in between. Germline loops: CDR1 LGHNA, CDR2 YSLEER. The CDR3 loop reads CASSQDWRSGDYTGELFF. The CDR3 DNA reads TGCGCCAGCAGCCAAGATTGGAGGAGCGGAGACTACACCGGGGAGCTGTTTTTT.

This clone was observed a few times. The gene calls are TRBV5-8 and TRBJ1-4; 8 bases fit TRBD1. The length of the CDR3 is 13 residues. Germline loops: CDR1 SGHTS, CDR2 YDEGEE. Trimming took 9 bases from V and 8 from J; bases not matched to a gene: 9. CDR3 amino acids: CANADREEEKLFF. In DNA, the CDR3 is TGTGCCAACGCGGACAGGGAGGAGGAAAAACTGTTTTTT.

The chain joins TRBV11-2 to TRBJ1-5, with 7 positions matching TRBD1. Germline lookup yields CDR1 SGHAT and CDR2 FQNNGV. Trimming took 6 bases from V and 1 from J; bases not matched to a gene: 3. This CDR3 comprises 14 residues. The CDR3, as DNA: TGTGCCAGCAGGGAACAGGGGAGCAATCAGCCCCAGCATTTT. Protein sequence: CASREQGSNQPQHF.

This rearrangement joins TRBV7-2 to TRBJ2-2; 9 bases are shared with TRBD2. V shed 2 bases, J shed 7 bases, and the junction held 11 bases outside the gene matches. CDR3 length: 17 amino acids. Germline V gives CDR1 SGHTA, CDR2 FQGNSA. The CDR3 loop reads CASSLWLAGTSGGELFF. CDR3 sequence (DNA): TGTGCCAGCAGCTTATGGCTAGCGGGGACTTCGGGCGGGGAGCTGTTTTTT.

This chain uses TRBV7-6 with TRBJ2-2; D is possibly TRBD1 (6 bases). Trimming stripped 1 base from V and 8 bases from J, with 11 bases between. Germline-derived CDR1 and CDR2 are SGHVS and FNYEAQ. CDR3 length equals 14 residues. CDR3 sequence reads: CASSLGTALGELFF. The CDR3 DNA is TGTGCCAGCAGCTTAGGGACAGCTCTAGGGGAGCTGTTTTTT. Full variable domain (outside the CDR3, taken from reference TRBV7-6 and TRBJ2-2): GAGVSQSPRYKVTKRGQDVALRCDPISGHVSLYWYRQALGQGPEFLTYFNYEAQQDKSGLPNDRFSAERPEGSISTLTIQRTEQRDSAMYRCASSLGTALGELFFGEGSRLTVL.

The gene calls are TRBV19 and TRBJ2-7; TRBD1 matches 8 bases. Germline V gives CDR1 LNHDA, CDR2 SQIVND (reference sequence). The CDR3 contains 15 residues. V lost 1 base and J lost 3; bases outside the gene matches: 5. The CDR3 region has the DNA TGTGCCAGTAGTATAGGTGACAGGGGAGGCTACGAGCAGTACTTC. It specifies CASSIGDRGGYEQYF.

The chain links TRBV6-1 to TRBJ1-2; D gene uncertain. The CDR3 has 14 amino acids. The V gene lost 4 bases and the J gene lost 0 bases, with 9 bases spanning the gap. Looked up from germline, CDR1 is MNHNS and CDR2 is SASEGT. CDR3: CASSGQNPNYGYTF. The CDR3, as DNA: TGTGCCAGCAGTGGGCAGAACCCTAACTATGGCTACACCTTC.

This clone was observed a single time. DNA for the CDR3: TGTGCCAGTAGTATCTCCGGGGTTAATAGCAATCAGCCCCAGCATTTT. The encoded protein is CASSISGVNSNQPQHF. The genes are TRBV19 and TRBJ1-5; D gene uncertain. The germline gives CDR1 LNHDA, CDR2 SQIVND (reference sequence). V was pared by 3 bases and J by 0 bases, with 12 bases between. This CDR3 comprises 16 residues.

V gene TRBV7-2 combines with J gene TRBJ1-3; a weak D match, TRBD1 (6 bases). The CDR3 totals 14 residues. V was pared by 5 bases and J by 3 bases, with 11 bases between. The germline gives CDR1 SGHTA, CDR2 FQGNSA. The CDR3 loop is CASSPTGVGNTIYF. DNA of the CDR3: TGTGCCAGCAGCCCGACAGGAGTTGGAAACACCATATATTTT. Together with reference TRBV7-2 and TRBJ1-3, the CDR3 gives the full variable domain: GAGVSQSPSNKVTEKGKDVELRCDPISGHTALYWYRQSLGQGLEFLIYFQGNSAPDKSGLPSDRFSAERTGGSVSTLTIQRTQQEDSAVYLCASSPTGVGNTIYFGEGSWLTVV.

This chain links TRBV5-1 with TRBJ1-1; the match to TRBD1 covers 11 bases. V lost 4 bases, J lost 11 bases, and 7 bases stayed unmatched. Germline V gene lookup returns CDR1 SGHRS and CDR2 YFSETQ. The CDR3 has 13 amino acids. The CDR3 DNA reads TGCGCCAGCAGCCCGGAGGACAGGGGGCTTGCTTTCTTT. Residues: CASSPEDRGLAFF.

In this sample, this clone turned up once. The chain has TRBV5-1 and TRBJ2-5; no reliable D call. Trimming left V 0 bases short and J 0 bases short, with 9 bases between. The CDR3 is made up of 15 amino acids. Germline values: CDR1 SGHRS, CDR2 YFSETQ. CDR3 amino acids: CASSLATTYQETQYF. The CDR3, as DNA: TGCGCCAGCAGCTTGGCGACAACGTACCAAGAGACCCAGTACTTC. Using reference TRBV5-1 and TRBJ2-5 for the parts outside the CDR3, the full variable domain is KAGVTQTPRYLIKTRGQQVTLSCSPISGHRSVSWYQQTPGQGLQFLFEYFSETQRNKGNFPGRFSGRQFSNSRSEMNVSTLELGDSALYLCASSLATTYQETQYFGPGTRLLVL.

This chain joins TRBV2 and TRBJ2-1, with TRBD1 matching 8 bases. From germline, CDR1 is SNHLY and CDR2 FYNNEI. CDR3 length: 14 residues. V was pared by 7 bases and J by 4 bases, with 6 bases of the junction left unmatched. CDR3 sequence: CASKGQGEYNEQFF. The CDR3 DNA reads as TGTGCCAGCAAAGGACAGGGAGAGTACAATGAGCAGTTCTTC.